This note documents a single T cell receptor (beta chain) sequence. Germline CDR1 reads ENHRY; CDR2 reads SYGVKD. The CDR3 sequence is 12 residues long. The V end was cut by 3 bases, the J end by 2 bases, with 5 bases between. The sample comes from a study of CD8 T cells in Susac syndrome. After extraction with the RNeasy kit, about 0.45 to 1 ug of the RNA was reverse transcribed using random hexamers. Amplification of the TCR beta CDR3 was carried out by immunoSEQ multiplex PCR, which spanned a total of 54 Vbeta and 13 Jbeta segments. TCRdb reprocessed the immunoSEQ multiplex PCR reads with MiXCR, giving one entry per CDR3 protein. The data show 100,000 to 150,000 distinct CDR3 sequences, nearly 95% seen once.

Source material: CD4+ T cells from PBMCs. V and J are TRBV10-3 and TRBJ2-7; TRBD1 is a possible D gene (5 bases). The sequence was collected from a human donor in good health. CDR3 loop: CAISDRAYEQYF. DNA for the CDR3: TGTGCCATCAGTGACAGGGCCTACGAGCAGTACTTC.